What follows describes a single T cell receptor (beta chain). What it recognizes is unknown. The PCR ran on 60 Vbeta and 13 Jbeta primers. Clones were read by immunoSEQ multiplex PCR, and TCRdb kept only the in-frame ones, dropping some. The profile covers around 100,000 clones, with approximately 70% appearing a single time and roughly 2.2% taken by the ten largest. This sample is part of a study of cytomegalovirus exposure and HLA in healthy donors. Trimming removed 5 bases at V and 3 bases at J, with 14 bases between. CDR3 length: 14 residues. Germline V lookup: CDR1 SEHNR, CDR2 FQNEAQ (reference sequence). General observations from the study: The later analysis indicated that the majority of CMV-associated TCR beta chains appeared HLA-restricted. Later on, a genetic analysis was performed. It linked a missense variant in DCLRE1C with V- and J-gene trimming of TCR beta. Listed as cytomegalovirus-associated were 150 to 200 TCR beta chains.

This clonotype was sampled from a man aged 30 to 45 in good health and CMV-seronegative. The sample was PBMCs. The chain employs TRBV7-9 and TRBJ2-7, with D possibly TRBD2 on 6 matching bases. CDR3 DNA sequence: TGTGCCAGCAGCACCCGGGACTCCAACTACGAGCAGTACTTC. Its translation: CASSTRDSNYEQYF.